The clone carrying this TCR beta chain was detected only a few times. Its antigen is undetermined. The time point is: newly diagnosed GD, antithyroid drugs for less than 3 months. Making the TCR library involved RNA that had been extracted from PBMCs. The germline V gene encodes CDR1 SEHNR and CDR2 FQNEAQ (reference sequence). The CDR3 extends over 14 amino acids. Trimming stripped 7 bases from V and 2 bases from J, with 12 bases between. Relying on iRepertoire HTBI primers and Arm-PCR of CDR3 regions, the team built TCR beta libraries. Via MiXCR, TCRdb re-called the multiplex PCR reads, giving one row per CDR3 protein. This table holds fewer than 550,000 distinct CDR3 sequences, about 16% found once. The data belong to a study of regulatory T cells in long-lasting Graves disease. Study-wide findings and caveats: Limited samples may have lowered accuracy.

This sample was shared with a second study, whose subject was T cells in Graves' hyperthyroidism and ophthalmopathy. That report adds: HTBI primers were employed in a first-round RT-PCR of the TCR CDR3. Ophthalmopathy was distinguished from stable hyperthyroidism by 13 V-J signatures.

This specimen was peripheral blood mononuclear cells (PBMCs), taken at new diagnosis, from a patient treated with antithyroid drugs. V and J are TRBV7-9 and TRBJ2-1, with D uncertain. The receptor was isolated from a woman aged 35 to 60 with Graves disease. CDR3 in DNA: TGTGCCAGCAATGGCGTGGGGACCTACAATGAGCAGTTCTTC. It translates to CASNGVGTYNEQFF.